Each of the 27 T cell receptor beta chains below was sequenced from the same sample in a study of radiotherapy plus CTLA-4 blockade in lung cancer. Assay: immunoSEQ multiplex PCR; the TCRdb copy retains only in-frame clones and omits some. Among around 32,000 clones listed, about 81% were seen once. Sequences were derived from peripheral blood, sampled from a patient treated with radiotherapy plus ipilimumab. The source is a human donor with non-small cell lung cancer that progressed on radiotherapy plus ipilimumab.

V gene TRBV6-5 combines with J gene TRBJ1-5, with a possible D match to TRBD1 (6 bases). The CDR3 loop spans 12 amino acids. Deletions cut 8 bases from V and 7 bases from J, with 12 bases between. CDR1 and CDR2 (germline): MNHEY, SVGAGI. CDR3 nucleotides: TGTGCCAGCGGTCAGGGGCTGCAGCCCCAGCATTTT. Translated, it gives CASGQGLQPQHF.

The V gene is TRBV10-2, the J gene TRBJ2-7, with unresolved D. The V end was cut by 6 bases, the J end by 0 bases, with 15 bases between. The germline V gene encodes CDR1 WSHSY and CDR2 SAAADI. The CDR3 has 15 amino acids. The CDR3, as DNA: TGCGCCAGCAGGGCCTCGGGTACCTCCTCCTACGAGCAGTACTTC. Translated: CASRASGTSSYEQYF.

The V gene is TRBV7-2, the J gene TRBJ2-5; 8 bases agree with TRBD1. The junction had 5 bases not matched to a gene; V was cut back by 0 bases and J by 2 bases. In germline, CDR1 is SGHTA, CDR2 FQGNSA. This CDR3 contains 16 residues. The CDR3 reads CASSLALRGPQETQYF. The DNA for the CDR3 is TGTGCCAGCAGCTTAGCGCTCAGGGGGCCTCAAGAGACCCAGTACTTC.

This chain joins TRBV4-2 and TRBJ1-2; D gene uncertain. V was shortened by 0 bases and J by 7 bases, with 6 bases between the two germline ends. This CDR3 is built from 12 residues. The germline V gene has CDR1 LGHNA and CDR2 YNFKEQ. The CDR3 DNA reads TGTGCCAGCAGCCAAGATACCGGTGGCTACACCTTC. Protein: CASSQDTGGYTF.

The chain links TRBV5-5 to TRBJ2-6, with 8 bases lining up with TRBD2. The V segment lost 4 bases and the J segment 0 bases; nucleotides outside the gene matches: 9. This CDR3 is built from 18 residues. Germline-derived CDR1 and CDR2 are SGHKS and YYEKEE (reference sequence). The CDR3 protein is CASSPPPAGVSGANVLTF. The CDR3 DNA follows: TGTGCCAGCAGCCCCCCCCCAGCGGGGGTCTCTGGGGCCAACGTCCTGACTTTC.

V usage is TRBV9 and J usage is TRBJ2-2, with TRBD2 matching over 9 bases. Germline V gene sequence: CDR1 SGDLS, CDR2 YYNGEE. Losses at the gene ends were 8 bases for V and 5 bases for J; bases not matched to a gene: 10. This CDR3 spans 15 amino acids. CDR3 in DNA: TGTGCCAGTGGCGCACTAGCGGGTCTAACCGGGGAGCTGTTTTTT. Its translation is CASGALAGLTGELFF.

The chain has TRBV4-1 and TRBJ2-7; TRBD1 agrees at 7 bases. V lost 3 bases, J lost 1 base, and 6 bases stayed unmatched. The CDR3 extends over 15 amino acids. Germline CDR1 reads MGHRA; CDR2 reads YSYEKL. CDR3 DNA sequence: TGCGCCAGCAGCCACCCGTTGGGACAGTCCTACGAGCAGTACTTC. This codes for CASSHPLGQSYEQYF.

This clone occurred once. The chain is built from TRBV7-2 and TRBJ1-5; 7 positions match TRBD1. Germline V gene lookup returns CDR1 SGHTA and CDR2 FQGNSA. J was trimmed by 2 bases and V by 5 bases; bases with no gene match: 6. The CDR3 loop spans 15 amino acids. The CDR3 bases are TGTGCCAGCAGCCCTAACACAGGGGGCAATCAGCCCCAGCATTTT. Its translation: CASSPNTGGNQPQHF.

CDR3 sequence reads: CSVNRLANTEAFF. The CDR3 coding sequence is TGCAGCGTTAACCGCCTAGCAAACACTGAAGCTTTCTTT. The chain links TRBV29-1 to TRBJ1-1; the D is unclear. V gave up 5 bases and J gave up 2 bases, with 12 bases separating them. CDR1 SQVTM and CDR2 ANQGSEA come from the germline V gene. This CDR3 has 13 amino acids.

On this clone: The junction shows a germline mismatch at one end, possibly a read error. V gene TRBV7-7 combines with J gene TRBJ2-7; TRBD1 aligns across 11 bases. The germline gives CDR1 SSHAT, CDR2 FNYEAQ (reference sequence). This CDR3 has 17 amino acids. CDR3 DNA: TGTGCTAGCAGCTTACACCCACCGGGACAGGGGGCCTACGAGCAGTACTTC. This gives the protein CASSLHPPGQGAYEQYF.

CDR3: CATSREGSGNEKLFF. CDR3 sequence (DNA): TGTGCCACCAGCAGAGAGGGAAGCGGTAATGAAAAACTGTTTTTT. This chain links TRBV15 with TRBJ1-4; D is ambiguous. The V gene's germline CDR1 is LNHNV and CDR2 YYDKDF (reference sequence). V was shortened by 0 bases and J by 4 bases, with 9 bases between the two germline ends. The CDR3 is 15 amino acids.

This chain links TRBV2 with TRBJ2-4, with D maybe TRBD2 (6 bases). V lost 6 bases to trimming and J lost 2 bases, with 14 bases between them. Germline V lookup: CDR1 SNHLY, CDR2 FYNNEI. This CDR3 has 15 residues. In DNA form, the CDR3 reads TGTGCCAGCAGAGCTAAAGCGGGTCCCAAAAACATTCAGTACTTC. Amino acid sequence: CASRAKAGPKNIQYF.

The chain is built from TRBV2 and TRBJ2-5, with 8 nucleotides matching TRBD1. CDR3 length: 17 amino acids. J gave up 1 base and V 6 bases, and 13 bases lay outside the gene matches. Per germline, CDR1 SNHLY and CDR2 FYNNEI. The CDR3 nucleotides are TGTGCCAGCAGGACCGAACTGACGACAGGGGTCCAAGAGACCCAGTACTTC. This encodes CASRTELTTGVQETQYF.

This sequence joins TRBV11-1 and TRBJ1-1; D not certain. The CDR3 contains 15 residues. V shed 5 bases and J shed 5 bases, with 18 bases lying between them. Germline V CDR1 and CDR2: SGHAT, FQDESV (reference sequence). CDR3: CASSLGEVQWTEAFF. The CDR3 DNA sequence: TGTGCCAGCAGCCTCGGTGAGGTGCAGTGGACTGAAGCTTTCTTT.

V usage is TRBV7-9 and J usage is TRBJ1-4; 7 nucleotides agree with TRBD1. The trim removed 5 bases at V and 5 bases at J, leaving 8 bases unmatched. The CDR3 consists of 15 residues. CDR1 SEHNR and CDR2 FQNEAQ come from the germline V gene (reference sequence). The CDR3 DNA reads TGTGCCAGCAGCGGGAGGACAGGATCGAATGAAAAACTGTTTTTT. As protein: CASSGRTGSNEKLFF.

This chain links TRBV4-1 with TRBJ2-5, with 12 bases fitting TRBD2. The germline V gene encodes CDR1 MGHRA and CDR2 YSYEKL. The CDR3 has 17 amino acids. J gave up 4 bases and V 0 bases, and 6 bases lay outside the gene matches. The CDR3 DNA is TGCGCCAGCAGCCAAGATCCCCTAGCGGGGGGGGTAGAGACCCAGTACTTC. It codes for CASSQDPLAGGVETQYF.

The chain links TRBV14 to TRBJ2-5; weak D call: TRBD2 (6 bases). The CDR3 runs to 14 residues. The germline gives CDR1 SGHDN, CDR2 FVKESK. Trimming pared 0 bases from V and 5 bases from J, leaving 10 bases between. CDR3 region: CASSQDWGDETQYF. In DNA, the CDR3 is TGTGCCAGCAGCCAAGATTGGGGGGATGAGACCCAGTACTTC.

J is TRBJ2-2 and V is TRBV5-1; 8 bases map to TRBD1. Germline V CDR1 and CDR2: SGHRS, YFSETQ. CDR3 length: 17 residues. Trimming removed 3 bases from V and 4 bases from J; junction bases left unmatched: 11. The DNA for the CDR3 is TGCGCCAGCAGCTCCGAAGGACAGGGTATAGGCACCGGGGAGCTGTTTTTT. Its translation is CASSSEGQGIGTGELFF.

This sequence joins TRBV5-1 and TRBJ2-5; D is possibly TRBD2 (5 bases). The CDR3 spans 14 residues. Trimming left V 0 bases short and J 5 bases short, with 11 bases between. Germline V lookup: CDR1 SGHRS, CDR2 YFSETQ. CDR3 loop: CASSLASSLETQYF. CDR3 nucleotide sequence: TGCGCCAGCAGCTTGGCGTCTAGCCTCGAGACCCAGTACTTC.

This chain joins TRBV10-1 and TRBJ1-5; 7 bases align to TRBD1. Germline loops: CDR1 WNHNN, CDR2 SYGVQD (reference sequence). This CDR3 has 18 residues. The V gene end was trimmed by 6 bases and the J gene end by 2 bases; junction bases not matched to a gene: 16. The CDR3, as DNA: TGCGCCAGCAGGACGGGGGACAGATTGGGAATTGGCAATCAGCCCCAGCATTTT. Translation gives CASRTGDRLGIGNQPQHF.

The chain has TRBV4-2 and TRBJ2-1; D is undetermined. Trimming left V 0 bases short and J 0 bases short, with 6 bases between. The CDR3 loop spans 15 amino acids. Germline CDR1 reads LGHNA; CDR2 reads YNFKEQ. The CDR3: CASSQDSGSYNEQFF. The CDR3, as DNA: TGTGCCAGCAGCCAAGATTCGGGCTCCTACAATGAGCAGTTCTTC.

The chain joins TRBV18 to TRBJ1-4, with 8 positions matching TRBD1. Germline trimming cut 2 bases from V and 8 bases from J; bases unmatched to any gene: 7. Per the germline V gene, CDR1 is KGHSH and CDR2 is LQKENI. CDR3 length: 15 residues. The chain's CDR3 is CASSPGNRGSEKLFF. The DNA of the CDR3 is TGTGCCAGCTCACCAGGGAACAGGGGGAGCGAAAAACTGTTTTTT. Full variable domain (rest looked up from reference TRBV18 and TRBJ1-4): NAGVMQNPRHLVRRRGQEARLRCSPMKGHSHVYWYRQLPEEGLKFMVYLQKENIIDESGMPKERFSAEFPKEGPSILRIQQVVRGDSAAYFCASSPGNRGSEKLFFGSGTQLSVL.

The chain employs TRBV11-3 and TRBJ2-5, with 7 positions matching TRBD2. This CDR3 region has 14 residues. Germline CDR1 reads SGHNT; CDR2 reads YENEEA. The trim removed 1 base at V and 4 bases at J, leaving 3 bases unmatched. The CDR3 sequence: CASSLGGRGETQYF. The DNA of the CDR3 is TGTGCCAGCAGCTTAGGAGGGAGGGGAGAGACCCAGTACTTC.

The gene calls are TRBV9 and TRBJ1-3, with 7 bases matching TRBD1. The germline gives CDR1 SGDLS, CDR2 YYNGEE. The CDR3 runs 15 residues. J was trimmed by 2 bases and V by 3 bases; bases with no gene match: 5. DNA of the CDR3: TGTGCCAGCAGCGGGACAGGAGGGACTGGAAACACCATATATTTT. Translation gives CASSGTGGTGNTIYF.

This clone has only a few counts. This sequence joins TRBV19 and TRBJ1-5; tentative D call: TRBD1 (5 bases). The CDR3 covers 15 residues. V lost 10 bases and J 1 base, leaving 17 bases between the germline ends. From germline, CDR1 is LNHDA and CDR2 SQIVND (reference sequence). The chain's CDR3 is CATKKGKESNQPQHF. The CDR3 bases are TGTGCCACAAAGAAGGGGAAGGAGAGCAATCAGCCCCAGCATTTT.

In DNA, the CDR3 is TGTGCCAGCTCATCCCCGCTAGAAAAAGAGTACACCTTC. Its protein is CASSSPLEKEYTF. This chain uses TRBV18 with TRBJ1-2; D is unclear. Germline V gene lookup returns CDR1 KGHSH and CDR2 LQKENI. This CDR3 comprises 13 residues. V lost 5 bases and J 11 bases, leaving 18 bases between the germline ends.

The V call is TRBV9, the J call TRBJ1-1; D is undetermined. Looked up from germline, CDR1 is SGDLS and CDR2 is YYNGEE. The CDR3 consists of 13 residues. Trimming shortened V by 3 bases and J by 0 bases, and 6 bases separated the two germline ends. The CDR3 bases are TGTGCCAGCAGCGCTGCGGTGAACACTGAAGCTTTCTTT. This codes for CASSAAVNTEAFF.